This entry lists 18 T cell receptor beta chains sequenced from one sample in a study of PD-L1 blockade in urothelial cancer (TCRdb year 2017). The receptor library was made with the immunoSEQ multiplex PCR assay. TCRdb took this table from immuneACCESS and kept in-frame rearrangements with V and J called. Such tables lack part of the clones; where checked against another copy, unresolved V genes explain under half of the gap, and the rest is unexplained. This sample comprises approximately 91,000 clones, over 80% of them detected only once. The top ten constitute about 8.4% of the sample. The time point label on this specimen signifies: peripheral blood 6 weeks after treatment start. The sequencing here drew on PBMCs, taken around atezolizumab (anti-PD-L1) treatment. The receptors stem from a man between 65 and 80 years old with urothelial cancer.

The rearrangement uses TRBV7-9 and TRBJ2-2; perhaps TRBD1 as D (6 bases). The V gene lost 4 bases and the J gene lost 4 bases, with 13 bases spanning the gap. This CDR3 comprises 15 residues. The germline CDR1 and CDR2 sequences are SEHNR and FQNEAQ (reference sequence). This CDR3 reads CASSSPGQVTGELFF. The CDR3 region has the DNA TGTGCCAGCAGCTCGCCGGGACAAGTCACCGGGGAGCTGTTTTTT.

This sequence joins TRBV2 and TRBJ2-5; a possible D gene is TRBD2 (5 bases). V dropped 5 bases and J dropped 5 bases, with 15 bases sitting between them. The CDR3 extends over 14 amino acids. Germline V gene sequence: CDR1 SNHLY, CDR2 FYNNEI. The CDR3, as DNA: TGTGCCAGCAGTTACCGGACGTCGGGGGAGACCCAGTACTTC. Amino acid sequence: CASSYRTSGETQYF.

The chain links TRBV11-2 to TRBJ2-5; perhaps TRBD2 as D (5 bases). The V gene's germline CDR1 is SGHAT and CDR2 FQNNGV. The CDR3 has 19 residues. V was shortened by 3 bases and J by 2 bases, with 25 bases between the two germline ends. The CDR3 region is CASSFLGSGGRSLQETQYF. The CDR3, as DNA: TGTGCCAGCAGCTTCCTCGGGTCTGGCGGGCGGTCGTTGCAAGAGACCCAGTACTTC.

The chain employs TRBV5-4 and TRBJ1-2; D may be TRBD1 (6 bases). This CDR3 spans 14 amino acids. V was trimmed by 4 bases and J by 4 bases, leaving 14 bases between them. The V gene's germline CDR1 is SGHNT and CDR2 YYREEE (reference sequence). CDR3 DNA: TGTGCCAGCAGCCTCCGGGACAATTTCTATGGCTACACCTTC. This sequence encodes CASSLRDNFYGYTF.

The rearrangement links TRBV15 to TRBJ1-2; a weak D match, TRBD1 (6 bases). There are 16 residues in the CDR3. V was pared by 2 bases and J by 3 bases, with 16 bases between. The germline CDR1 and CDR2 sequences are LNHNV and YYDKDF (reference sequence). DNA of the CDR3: TGTGCCACCAGCAGATCAACGTTACAGGGATACTATGGCTACACCTTC. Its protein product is CATSRSTLQGYYGYTF.

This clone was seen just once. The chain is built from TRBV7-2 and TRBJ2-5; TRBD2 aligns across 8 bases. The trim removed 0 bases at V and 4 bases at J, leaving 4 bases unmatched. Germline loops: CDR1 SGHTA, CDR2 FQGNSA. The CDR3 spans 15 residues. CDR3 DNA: TGTGCCAGCAGCTTAGCAGGGACTAGGGGAGAGACCCAGTACTTC. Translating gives CASSLAGTRGETQYF.

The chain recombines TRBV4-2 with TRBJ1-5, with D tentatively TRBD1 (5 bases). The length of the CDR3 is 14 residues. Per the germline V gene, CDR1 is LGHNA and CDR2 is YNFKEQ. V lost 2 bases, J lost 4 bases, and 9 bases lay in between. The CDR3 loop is CASSQTPGNQPQHF. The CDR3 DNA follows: TGTGCCAGCAGCCAAACTCCAGGGAATCAGCCCCAGCATTTT.

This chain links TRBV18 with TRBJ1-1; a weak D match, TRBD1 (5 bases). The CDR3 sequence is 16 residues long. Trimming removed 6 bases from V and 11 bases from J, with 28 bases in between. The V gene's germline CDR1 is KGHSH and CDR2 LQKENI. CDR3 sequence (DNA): TGTGCCAGCTCGCGACATTCGGGGGACCTCCCCGGTGGTGCTTTCTTT. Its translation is CASSRHSGDLPGGAFF.

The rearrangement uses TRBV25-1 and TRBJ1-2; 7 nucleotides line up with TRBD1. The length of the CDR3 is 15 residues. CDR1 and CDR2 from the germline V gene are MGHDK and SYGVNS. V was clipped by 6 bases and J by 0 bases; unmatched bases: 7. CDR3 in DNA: TGTGCCAGCAGCTCGGACAGGCGCTCTAACTATGGCTACACCTTC. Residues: CASSSDRRSNYGYTF.

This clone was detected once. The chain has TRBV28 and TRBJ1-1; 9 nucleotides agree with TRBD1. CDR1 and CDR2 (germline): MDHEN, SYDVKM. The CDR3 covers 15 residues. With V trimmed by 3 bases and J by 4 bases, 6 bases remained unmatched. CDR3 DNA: TGTGCCAGCAGTTTGATGACAGGGGGAAGCACTGAAGCTTTCTTT. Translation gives CASSLMTGGSTEAFF. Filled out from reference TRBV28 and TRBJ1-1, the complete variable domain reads DVKVTQSSRYLVKRTGEKVFLECVQDMDHENMFWYRQDPGLGLRLIYFSYDVKMKEKGDIPEGYSVSREKKERFSLILESASTNQTSMYLCASSLMTGGSTEAFFGQGTRLTVV.

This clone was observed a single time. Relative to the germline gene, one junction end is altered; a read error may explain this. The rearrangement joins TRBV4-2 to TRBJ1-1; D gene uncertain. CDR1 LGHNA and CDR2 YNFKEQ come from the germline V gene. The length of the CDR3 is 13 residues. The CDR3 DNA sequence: TGTGCCAGCAGCGAAGATCGGAACACTGAAGCTTTCTTT. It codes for CASSEDRNTEAFF.

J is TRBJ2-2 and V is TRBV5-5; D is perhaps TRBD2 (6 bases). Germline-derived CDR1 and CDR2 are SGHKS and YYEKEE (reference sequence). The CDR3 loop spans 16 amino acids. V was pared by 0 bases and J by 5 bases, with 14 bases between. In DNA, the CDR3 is TGTGCCAGCAGCTTGGTTGCGGGACGGGCTACCGGGGAGCTGTTTTTT. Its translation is CASSLVAGRATGELFF.

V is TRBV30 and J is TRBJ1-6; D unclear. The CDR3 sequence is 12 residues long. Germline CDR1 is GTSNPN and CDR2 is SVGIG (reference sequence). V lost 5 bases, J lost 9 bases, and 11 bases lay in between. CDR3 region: CAWGRGSSPLHF. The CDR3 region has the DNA TGTGCCTGGGGTAGAGGAAGTTCACCCCTCCACTTT. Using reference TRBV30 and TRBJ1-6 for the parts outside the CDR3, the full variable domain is SQTIHQWPATLVQPVGSPLSLECTVEGTSNPNLYWYRQAAGRGLQLLFYSVGIGQISSEVPQNLSASRPQDRQFILSSKKLLLSDSGFYLCAWGRGSSPLHFGNGTRLTVT.

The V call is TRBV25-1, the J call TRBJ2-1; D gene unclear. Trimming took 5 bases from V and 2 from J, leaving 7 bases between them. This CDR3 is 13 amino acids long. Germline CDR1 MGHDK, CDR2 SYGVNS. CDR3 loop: CASSYSPYNEQFF. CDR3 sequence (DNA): TGTGCCAGCAGTTACAGTCCCTACAATGAGCAGTTCTTC. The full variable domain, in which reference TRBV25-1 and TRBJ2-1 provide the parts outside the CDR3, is EADIYQTPRYLVIGTGKKITLECSQTMGHDKMYWYQQDPGMELHLIHYSYGVNSTEKGDLSSESTVSRIRTEHFPLTLESARPSHTSQYLCASSYSPYNEQFFGPGTRLTVL.

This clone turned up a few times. The CDR3 region is CAWSPSWGSYGYTF. Written as DNA, the CDR3 is TGTGCCTGGAGTCCCTCGTGGGGCAGCTATGGCTACACCTTC. The rearrangement links TRBV30 to TRBJ1-2, with D possibly matching TRBD1 (5 bases). This CDR3 spans 14 amino acids. The germline V gene has CDR1 GTSNPN and CDR2 SVGIG (reference sequence). V lost 2 bases and J 4 bases, leaving 14 bases between the germline ends.

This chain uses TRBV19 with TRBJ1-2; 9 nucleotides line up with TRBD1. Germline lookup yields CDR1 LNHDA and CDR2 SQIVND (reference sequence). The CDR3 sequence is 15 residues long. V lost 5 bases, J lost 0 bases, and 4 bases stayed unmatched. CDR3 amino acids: CASSHGTGPNYGYTF. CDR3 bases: TGTGCCAGTAGTCACGGGACAGGGCCTAACTATGGCTACACCTTC.

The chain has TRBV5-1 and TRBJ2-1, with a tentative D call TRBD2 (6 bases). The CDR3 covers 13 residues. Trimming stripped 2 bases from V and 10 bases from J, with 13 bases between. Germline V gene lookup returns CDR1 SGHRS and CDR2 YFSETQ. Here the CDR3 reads CASSFRWEDEQFF. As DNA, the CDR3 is TGCGCCAGCAGCTTCCGGTGGGAGGACGAGCAGTTCTTC.

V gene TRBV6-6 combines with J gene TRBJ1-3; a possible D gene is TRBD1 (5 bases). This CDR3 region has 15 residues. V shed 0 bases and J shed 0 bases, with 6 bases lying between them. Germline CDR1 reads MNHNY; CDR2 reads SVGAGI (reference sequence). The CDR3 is CASSYSRDSGNTIYF. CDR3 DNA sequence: TGTGCCAGCAGTTACTCCAGGGACTCTGGAAACACCATATATTTT.